This TCR beta chain was identified during a study of T cell repertoires in cytomegalovirus infection (dated by TCRdb to the late 2010s). Background for the entire study: The HLA type of each donor mattered for the analysis, because public TCR beta signatures pointed to carriage of CMV infection along with the matching HLA type. Overall results and qualifications from the work: In the ex vivo response, HLA-C-restricted CMV-specific TCR beta clonotypes were dominant, and in two of eight donors the single most frequent clonotype came from this HLA-C-restricted group. Cumulative frequency of public TCR beta family members discriminated carriers of CMV infection plus the relevant HLA type in this cohort and an independent approximately 400-donor cohort.

Germline trimming: 8 bases from V, 1 base from J; junction bases outside gene matches: 5. The CDR3, cysteine through phenylalanine, is 14 amino acids long. Left in the record is the CDR3 DNA by itself, 42 bases read in frame from the first base. For CDR1 and CDR2, the germline V gene (reference sequence) lists LNHDA and SQIVND. Reads for this sample came from an Illumina HiSeq 1500. TCRdb applied fastp at Q25 and MiXCR to the public reads, then kept only in-frame beta chains. Entries are consolidated by CDR3 protein sequence, retaining the most common genes and DNA. The sample yields around 100,000 distinct CDR3 sequences; 10% were counted once. The top ten hold around 29% of the sample. To note about this clonotype: What antigen it recognizes has not been identified. No quality values exist for individual bases; no much larger clone is one base distant.

The receptor chain draws on TRBV19 and TRBJ1-5; 7 middle bases align to TRBD1. The sequence derives from a human donor in good health (CMV status not recorded). Some clones in this sample may be carry-over from other donors' samples. Sequenced sample: PBMCs, sequenced either directly or after in vitro stimulation (not recorded which). The CDR3 region reads CASGRDSSNQPQHF. The sequence in DNA is TGTGCCAGTGGAAGGGACAGCAGCAATCAGCCCCAGCATTTT.